This T cell receptor (beta chain) came from a study of OX40 agonist ivuxolimab in advanced cancers. Study information: Age averaged around 54 years (range roughly 20 to 90), and 82.7% were male.

Study-wide results and caveats: The expanded peripheral T cells' antigen specificity was not determined.

With regard to this clone: Its matching antigen is unknown.

The V gene lost 3 bases and the J gene lost 7 bases, with 12 bases spanning the gap. CDR1 is SNHLY, CDR2 FYNNEI, per germline. The CDR3 length is 13 residues. The method was immunoSEQ multiplex PCR; TCRdb's version includes in-frame clones alone and lacks a portion of them. The sample carries around 63,000 clones, around 90% recorded once. The chain recombines TRBV2 with TRBJ1-2, with D unresolved. The sample was CD4+ or CD8+ T cells sorted from blood, taken in a trial of the OX40 agonist ivuxolimab. This clonotype originated in an adult with an advanced solid tumor such as melanoma, head and neck, liver or kidney cancer. CDR3 loop: CASSDFRAGGYTF. The DNA for the CDR3 is TGTGCCAGCAGTGATTTTAGGGCCGGTGGCTACACCTTC.